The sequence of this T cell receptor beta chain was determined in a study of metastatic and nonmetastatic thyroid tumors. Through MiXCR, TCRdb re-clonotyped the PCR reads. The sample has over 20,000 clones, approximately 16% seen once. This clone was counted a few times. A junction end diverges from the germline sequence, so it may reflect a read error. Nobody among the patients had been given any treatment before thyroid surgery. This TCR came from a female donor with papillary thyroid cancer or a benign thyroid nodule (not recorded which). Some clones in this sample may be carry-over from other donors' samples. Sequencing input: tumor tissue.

The CDR3 reads CVSSLGTGGAGELFF. In DNA form, the CDR3 reads TGTGTCAGCAGCCTTGGGACAGGCGGGGCCGGGGAGCTGTTTTTT. The J gene is TRBJ2-2, the V gene TRBV6-1; 8 bases align to TRBD1. Germline CDR1 is MNHNS and CDR2 is SASEGT. The CDR3 runs 15 residues.